These T cell receptor beta chains were read from a single sample in a study of T cell repertoires in cytomegalovirus infection. Via MiXCR, TCRdb re-called the reads, giving one row per CDR3 protein. The data contain under 250,000 distinct CDR3 sequences, 6.5% of them singletons. The sample comprised PBMCs. These receptors all stem from a human donor in good health (CMV status not recorded). Some clones in this sample may be carry-over from other donors' samples. Both conserved end residues are part of each CDR3. D genes are given only for firm matches. Clone size is stated in some rows and not others, as once, few, many or a class when expanded.

>16|TRBV2|many|TRBJ1-1|TRBD1
CASSERTGGGNTEAFF
TGTGCCAGCAGTGAAAGGACAGGGGGCGGAAACACTGAAGCTTTCTTT
>15|TRBV7-9|many|TRBJ2-1|-
CASSFDVRSYNEQFF
TGTGCCAGCAGCTTCGACGTGCGCTCCTACAATGAGCAGTTCTTC
>13|TRBV7-2|many|TRBJ2-5|-
CASSKPGLDTQYF
TGTGCCAGCAGCAAGCCCGGGTTGGATACCCAGTACTTC
>13|TRBV20-1|-|TRBJ2-3|-
CSARVRATDTQYF
TGCAGTGCTAGAGTTAGGGCCACAGATACGCAGTATTTT
>14|TRBV5-1|few|TRBJ2-7|TRBD2
CASSSGGGVYEQYF
TGCGCCAGCAGCTCCGGGGGGGGCGTTTACGAGCAGTACTTC
>15|TRBV4-3|many|TRBJ1-1|-
CASSQDAGANTEAFF
TGCGCCAGCAGCCAAGATGCCGGGGCGAACACTGAAGCTTTCTTT
>14|TRBV12-3/TRBV12-4|many|TRBJ1-5|-
CASSFAGNNQPQHF
TGTGCCAGCAGTTTCGCGGGCAATAATCAGCCCCAGCATTTT
>14|TRBV4-1|many|TRBJ2-7|-
CASSQAGETYEQYF
TGCGCCAGCAGCCAAGCGGGGGAGACCTACGAGCAGTACTTC
>12|TRBV29-1|many|TRBJ1-2|-
CSVVAREYGYTF
TGCAGCGTTGTGGCCAGGGAGTATGGCTACACCTTC
>16|TRBV25-1|-|TRBJ1-2|-
CASSGWTGGADYGHTF
TGTGCCAGCAGTGGCTGGACGGGGGGCGCGGACTATGGCCACACCTTC
>14|TRBV2|many|TRBJ1-1|-
CASSEVGGADEAFF
TGTGCCAGCAGTGAAGTGGGGGGGGCGGATGAAGCTTTCTTT
>16|TRBV5-5|few|TRBJ2-6|-
CASSFGVFSGANVLTF
TGTGCCAGCAGCTTTGGGGTTTTCTCTGGGGCCAACGTCCTGACTTTC
>17|TRBV7-6|few|TRBJ1-1|-
CASSLVSSSRPNTEAFF
TGTGCCAGCAGCTTAGTCTCCAGCTCCCGGCCGAACACTGAAGCTTTCTTT
>12|TRBV7-2|many|TRBJ2-4|-
CASSRESYIQYF
TGTGCCAGCAGCCGGGAGTCCTACATTCAGTACTTC
>13|TRBV12-3/TRBV12-4|many|TRBJ1-4|-
CASSFRATEKLFF
TGTGCCAGCAGTTTTCGGGCTACTGAAAAACTGTTTTTT
>15|TRBV4-1|many|TRBJ2-1|TRBD2
CASSPAGLVDNEQFF
TGCGCCAGCAGCCCAGCGGGACTAGTGGACAATGAGCAGTTCTTC
>12|TRBV7-2|many|TRBJ1-1|-
CASSLSGAEAFF
TGTGCCAGCAGCCTTAGCGGGGCTGAAGCTTTCTTT
>16|TRBV7-2|many|TRBJ1-1|-
CASRRSGGTLNTEAFF
TGTGCCAGCAGGAGGTCGGGGGGCACTTTGAACACTGAAGCTTTCTTT
>13|TRBV29-1|few|TRBJ2-1|-
CSVRGVSYNEQFF
TGCAGCGTTCGCGGGGTTTCCTACAATGAGCAGTTCTTC
>14|TRBV29-1|many|TRBJ2-2|-
CSVYDRTGGGELFF
TGCAGCGTTTACGACCGGACCGGAGGGGGGGAGCTGTTTTTT
>17|TRBV5-5|many|TRBJ2-7|TRBD2
CASSTRATSGGTYEQYF
TGTGCCAGCAGCACCCGGGCTACTAGCGGGGGAACCTACGAGCAGTACTTC
>15|TRBV20-1|many|TRBJ2-2|TRBD2
CSANPSGGALRELFF
TGCAGTGCTAACCCTAGCGGGGGGGCCCTAAGGGAGCTGTTTTTT
>15|TRBV5-3|-|TRBJ2-7|-
CASSPDRDITYEQYF
TGTGCCAGCAGCCCGGATCGGGACATCACCTACGAGCAGTACTTC
>15|TRBV20-1|many|TRBJ2-5|-
CSARDRTPPQETQYF
TGCAGTGCTAGAGATCGGACACCTCCCCAAGAGACCCAGTACTTC
>14|TRBV20-1|many|TRBJ2-3|-
CSAAGLYYTDTQYF
TGCAGTGCTGCCGGGCTCTATTACACAGATACGCAGTATTTT
>14|TRBV12-3/TRBV12-4|many|TRBJ2-3|-
CASILGLRTDTQYF
TGTGCCAGCATCTTAGGACTACGCACAGATACGCAGTATTTT
>13|TRBV7-3|many|TRBJ1-2|-
CASSLTAGEGYTF
TGTGCCAGCAGCTTAACGGCGGGGGAAGGCTACACCTTC
>16|TRBV28|many|TRBJ2-7|TRBD1
CASTDGDRGRGYEQYF
TGTGCCAGCACCGACGGAGACAGGGGGCGAGGTTACGAGCAGTACTTC
>16|TRBV20-1|few|TRBJ2-3|-
CSASRWGDTSTDTQYF
TGCAGTGCTAGCCGGTGGGGGGACACAAGCACAGATACGCAGTATTTT
>15|TRBV18|many|TRBJ1-1|-
CASSPPGSMNTEAFF
TGTGCCAGCTCACCACCGGGGAGCATGAACACTGAAGCTTTCTTT
>14|TRBV25-1|many|TRBJ2-7|-
CASSRPGRNYEQYF
TGTGCCAGCAGTCGACCCGGACGGAACTACGAGCAGTACTTC
>12|TRBV7-2|many|TRBJ2-1|-
CASSLVGFEQFF
TGTGCCAGCAGCTTAGTTGGATTTGAGCAGTTCTTC
>15|TRBV2|many|TRBJ1-1|-
CASSALFDANTEAFF
TGTGCCAGCAGTGCCTTGTTCGACGCGAACACTGAAGCTTTCTTT
>14|TRBV5-6|many|TRBJ2-1|-
CASSTPGRTNEQFF
TGTGCCAGCAGCACTCCGGGACGGACGAATGAGCAGTTCTTC
>13|TRBV29-1|many|TRBJ1-2|-
CSVEPEGVWGYTF
TGCAGCGTTGAGCCGGAAGGCGTTTGGGGCTACACCTTC
>14|TRBV29-1|many|TRBJ1-2|-
CSVAPGGGIYGYTF
TGCAGCGTGGCCCCGGGGGGGGGGATCTATGGCTACACCTTC
>16|TRBV7-2|many|TRBJ2-3|TRBD2
CASSLGLAGGPDTQYF
TGTGCCAGCAGCTTAGGACTAGCGGGGGGGCCGGATACGCAGTATTTT
>15|TRBV29-1|-|TRBJ1-2|-
CSVAWDPPTFYGYTF
TGCAGCGTTGCGTGGGACCCACCTACGTTCTATGGCTACACCTTC
>11|TRBV20-1|few|TRBJ2-7|-
CSANFFDEQYF
TGCAGTGCTAATTTTTTCGACGAGCAGTACTTC
>12|TRBV29-1|many|TRBJ1-2|-
CSERSGDYGYTF
TGCAGTGAACGGTCAGGGGATTATGGCTACACCTTC
>16|TRBV2|-|TRBJ1-3|TRBD1
CASSAFQGDSGNTIYF
TGTGCCAGCAGTGCTTTTCAGGGGGACTCTGGAAACACCATATATTTT
>15|TRBV11-3|-|TRBJ1-1|TRBD1
CASSLDRGLDTEAFF
TGTGCCAGCAGCTTGGACAGGGGGCTTGACACTGAAGCTTTCTTT
>13|TRBV19|many|TRBJ2-2|-
CASSMGTSMELFF
TGTGCCAGTAGTATGGGGACCTCCATGGAGCTGTTTTTT
>14|TRBV28|many|TRBJ1-5|TRBD1
CASSLSGQNQPQHF
TGTGCCAGCAGTTTATCGGGACAGAATCAGCCCCAGCATTTT
>16|TRBV6-2/TRBV6-3|many|TRBJ1-5|-
CASSYPLTGGGQPQHF
TGTGCCAGCAGTTATCCCCTAACCGGCGGTGGTCAGCCCCAGCATTTT
>15|TRBV4-3|many|TRBJ1-1|-
CASSQGTSRNTEAFF
TGCGCCAGCAGCCAAGGAACCTCGAGGAACACTGAAGCTTTCTTT
>13|TRBV6-2/TRBV6-3|many|TRBJ1-2|-
CASRPTANYGYTF
TGTGCCAGCAGGCCGACAGCTAACTATGGCTACACCTTC
>15|TRBV4-1|many|TRBJ2-7|-
CASSQEELISYEQYF
TGCGCCAGCAGCCAAGAAGAGCTGATCTCCTACGAGCAGTACTTC
>15|TRBV2|many|TRBJ2-7|TRBD1
CASSSGQGAPYEQYF
TGTGCCAGCAGTTCGGGACAGGGGGCCCCCTACGAGCAGTACTTC
>11|TRBV7-2|many|TRBJ2-1|-
CASSLSPPWVF
TGTGCCAGCAGTCTCAGCCCGCCCTGGGTCTTC
>15|TRBV20-1|-|TRBJ1-4|-
CSANPGGRRNEKLFF
TGCAGTGCTAATCCCGGGGGAAGAAGAAATGAAAAACTGTTTTTT
>16|TRBV18|many|TRBJ1-4|-
CASSQNRGALNEKLFF
TGTGCCAGCTCGCAAAACCGGGGGGCCCTGAATGAAAAACTGTTTTTT
>14|TRBV20-1|-|TRBJ2-5|-
CSARDIALPETQYF
TGCAGTGCTAGAGATATAGCCCTCCCAGAGACCCAGTACTTC
>13|TRBV7-2|many|TRBJ1-2|-
CASSSMALYGYTF
TGTGCCAGCAGCTCGATGGCCCTCTATGGCTACACCTTC
>13|TRBV7-2|many|TRBJ1-5|-
CASSSGLDQPQHF
TGTGCCAGCAGCTCTGGATTGGATCAGCCCCAGCATTTT
>20|TRBV6-2/TRBV6-3|many|TRBJ1-1|-
CASSYSRAVDQTRHATEAFF
TGTGCCAGCAGTTACTCGAGAGCAGTGGATCAGACCCGACACGCCACTGAAGCTTTCTTT
>16|TRBV7-9|many|TRBJ2-5|TRBD1
CASSPGGAGGGETQYF
TGTGCCAGCAGCCCAGGAGGGGCAGGGGGCGGAGAGACCCAGTACTTC
>16|TRBV11-2|many|TRBJ2-6|-
CASSLNSGSGANVLTF
TGTGCCAGCAGCTTAAATTCCGGTTCTGGGGCCAACGTCCTGACTTTC